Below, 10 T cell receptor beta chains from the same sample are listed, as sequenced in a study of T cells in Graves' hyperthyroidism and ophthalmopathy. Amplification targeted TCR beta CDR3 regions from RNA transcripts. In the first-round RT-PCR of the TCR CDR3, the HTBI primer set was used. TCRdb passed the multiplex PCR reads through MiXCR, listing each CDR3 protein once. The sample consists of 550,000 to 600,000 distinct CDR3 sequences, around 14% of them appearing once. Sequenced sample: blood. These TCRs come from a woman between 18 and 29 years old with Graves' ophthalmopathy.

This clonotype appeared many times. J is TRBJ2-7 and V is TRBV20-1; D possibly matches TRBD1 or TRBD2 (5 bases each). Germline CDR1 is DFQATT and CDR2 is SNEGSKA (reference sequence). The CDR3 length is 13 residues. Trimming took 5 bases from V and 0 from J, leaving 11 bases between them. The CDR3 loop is CSASGPNSYEQYF. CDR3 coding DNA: TGCAGTGCTTCGGGACCTAACTCCTACGAGCAGTACTTC.

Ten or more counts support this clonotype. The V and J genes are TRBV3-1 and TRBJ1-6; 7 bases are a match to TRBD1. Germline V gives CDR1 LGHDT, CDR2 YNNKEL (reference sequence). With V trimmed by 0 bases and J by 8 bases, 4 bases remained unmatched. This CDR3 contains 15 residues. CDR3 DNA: TGTGCCAGCAGCCAAGACGTGACAGGGCATTCACCCCTCCACTTT. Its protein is CASSQDVTGHSPLHF.

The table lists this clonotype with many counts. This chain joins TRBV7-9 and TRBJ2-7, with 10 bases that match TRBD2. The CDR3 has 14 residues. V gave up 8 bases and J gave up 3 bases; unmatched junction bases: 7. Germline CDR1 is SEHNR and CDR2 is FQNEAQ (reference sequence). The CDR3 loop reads CASGGTSVDYEQYF. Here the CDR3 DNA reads TGTGCCAGCGGTGGGACTAGCGTCGACTACGAGCAGTACTTC.

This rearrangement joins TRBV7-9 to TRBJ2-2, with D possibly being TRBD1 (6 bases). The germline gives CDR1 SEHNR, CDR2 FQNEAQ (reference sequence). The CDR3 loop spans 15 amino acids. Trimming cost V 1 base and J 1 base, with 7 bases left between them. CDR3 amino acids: CASSLVQGNTGELFF. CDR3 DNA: TGTGCCAGCAGCTTAGTACAGGGGAACACCGGGGAGCTGTTTTTT.

As DNA, the CDR3 is TGTGCCAGCAGCTTGATCCCGGCGGGGAGGGGCACTGAAGCTTTCTTT. Protein: CASSLIPAGRGTEAFF. The rearrangement uses TRBV5-6 and TRBJ1-1, with a possible D match to TRBD1 (5 bases). V was shortened by 1 base and J by 4 bases, with 17 bases between the two germline ends. CDR3 length: 16 amino acids. Germline V gives CDR1 SGHDT, CDR2 YYEEEE.

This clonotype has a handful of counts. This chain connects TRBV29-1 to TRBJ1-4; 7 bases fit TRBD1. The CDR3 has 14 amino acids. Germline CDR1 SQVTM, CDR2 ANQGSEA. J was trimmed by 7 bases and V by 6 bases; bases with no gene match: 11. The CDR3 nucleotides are TGCAGCGTAGGCGCCAGGGGGGGAGGTGAAAAACTGTTTTTT. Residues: CSVGARGGGEKLFF.

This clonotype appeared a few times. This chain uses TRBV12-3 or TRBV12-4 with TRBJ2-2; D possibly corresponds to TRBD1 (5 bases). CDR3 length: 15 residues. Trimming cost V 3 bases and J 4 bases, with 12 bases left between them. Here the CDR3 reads CASSFGHSRTGELFF. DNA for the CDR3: TGTGCCAGCAGTTTTGGACACAGCCGCACCGGGGAGCTGTTTTTT.

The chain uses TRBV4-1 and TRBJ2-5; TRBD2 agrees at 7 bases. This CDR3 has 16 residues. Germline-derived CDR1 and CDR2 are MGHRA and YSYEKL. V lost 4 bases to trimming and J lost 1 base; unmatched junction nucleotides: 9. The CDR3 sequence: CASSPLGGGVQETQYF. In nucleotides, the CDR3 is TGCGCCAGCAGCCCCCTGGGGGGAGGGGTCCAAGAGACCCAGTACTTC.

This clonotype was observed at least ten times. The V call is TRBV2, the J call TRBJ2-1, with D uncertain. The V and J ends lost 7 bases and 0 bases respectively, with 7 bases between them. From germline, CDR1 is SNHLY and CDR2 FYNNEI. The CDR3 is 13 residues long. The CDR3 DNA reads TGTGCCAGCACCCTCAGCTCCTACAATGAGCAGTTCTTC. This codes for CASTLSSYNEQFF.

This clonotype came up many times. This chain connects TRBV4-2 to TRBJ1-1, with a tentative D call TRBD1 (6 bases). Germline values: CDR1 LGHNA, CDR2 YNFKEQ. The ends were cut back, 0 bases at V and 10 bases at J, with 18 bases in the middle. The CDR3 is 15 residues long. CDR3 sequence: CASSQDPRRGSRAFF. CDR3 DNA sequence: TGTGCCAGCAGCCAAGATCCGCGCAGGGGATCTCGAGCTTTCTTT.